A single sample gave rise to the 12 T cell receptor beta chains below, sequenced in a study of CD8 T cells in ankylosing spondylitis. TCRdb itself ran the 5' RACE reads through MiXCR, one entry per CDR3 protein. Here the sample spans about 160,000 distinct CDR3 sequences, 18% being singletons. Sequenced material: blood, either unsorted or a sorted T cell fraction (not recorded which). The receptors derive from a male donor with ankylosing spondylitis or in good health (not recorded which).

This clonotype occurred many times. The chain employs TRBV5-1 and TRBJ2-5, with D hard to call. Germline loops: CDR1 SGHRS, CDR2 YFSETQ. The V end lost 1 base, the J end lost 2 bases, and 12 bases lay between the germline ends. This CDR3 has 15 residues. The CDR3: CASSLLEGRQETQYF. CDR3 nucleotides: TGCGCCAGCAGCTTGCTTGAAGGGCGGCAAGAGACCCAGTACTTC.

This clonotype showed up many times. The rearrangement joins TRBV12-3 or TRBV12-4 to TRBJ1-6, with 9 bases that match TRBD1. This CDR3 is 15 amino acids long. J was trimmed by 8 bases and V by 6 bases; bases with no gene match: 8. The CDR3 protein is CASRPDRGPHSPLHF. The DNA for the CDR3 is TGTGCCAGCAGGCCGGACAGGGGCCCCCATTCACCCCTCCACTTT.

In this sample, this clonotype turned up many times. V is TRBV3-1 and J is TRBJ1-1; 11 nucleotides agree with TRBD1. CDR3 length equals 17 residues. V shed 1 base, J shed 5 bases, and the junction held 9 bases outside the gene matches. The germline gives CDR1 LGHDT, CDR2 YNNKEL (reference sequence). The CDR3 DNA follows: TGTGCCAGCAGCCAAGTTGGCGGACAGGGGGCGAGGACTGAAGCTTTCTTT. This codes for CASSQVGGQGARTEAFF.

This clonotype was counted between two and nine times. This chain links TRBV5-1 with TRBJ2-2, with TRBD2 matching over 10 bases. The germline gives CDR1 SGHRS, CDR2 YFSETQ. V trimming: 3 bases; J trimming: 2 bases; junction bases outside the gene matches: 4. CDR3 length: 16 residues. CDR3 protein: CASSSGLASNTGELFF. The CDR3 DNA sequence: TGCGCCAGCAGCTCGGGACTAGCGTCTAACACCGGGGAGCTGTTTTTT.

This clonotype was picked up many times. The germline gene is not matched at one end of the junction; a read error may be the cause. DNA for the CDR3: TGCAGTGCTAGATCCGCTCTTGAACCGGGACAGATAACTTTT. Residues: CSARSALEPGQITF. V is TRBV20-1 and J is TRBJ1-4, with 7 bases lining up with TRBD1. This CDR3 comprises 14 residues. Per germline, CDR1 DFQATT and CDR2 SNEGSKA (reference sequence).

This clonotype has a count of ten or more. The chain employs TRBV5-6 and TRBJ2-3; D is unclear. The germline V and J ends were trimmed by 0 bases and 4 bases, with 15 bases remaining between them. Per germline, CDR1 SGHDT and CDR2 YYEEEE. This CDR3 has 16 amino acids. CDR3 DNA sequence: TGTGCCAGCAGCTTGGAAGTAGGTGGGAACGCAGATACGCAGTATTTT. Translated: CASSLEVGGNADTQYF.

Only a few counts were recorded for this clonotype. J is TRBJ1-2 and V is TRBV6-1; 7 nucleotides line up with TRBD1. The V segment lost 6 bases and the J segment 0 bases; nucleotides outside the gene matches: 4. The CDR3 covers 14 residues. Germline loops: CDR1 MNHNS, CDR2 SASEGT. CDR3 residues: CASSRDRANYGYTF. As DNA, the CDR3 is TGTGCCAGCAGCCGGGACAGAGCTAACTATGGCTACACCTTC.

This clonotype was seen at least ten times. Because the CDR3's place on the DNA is in doubt, the DNA is left out and the CDR3 is given as listed by TCRdb. J is TRBJ2-2 and V is TRBV5-1. Ends included, the CDR3 has 14 residues. Germline V gene sequence: CDR1 SGHRS, CDR2 YFSETQ. The CDR3 loop reads CASSLGLRAGELFF.

In its sample, this clonotype was seen many times. The rearrangement links TRBV5-1 to TRBJ2-1; 10 bases are a match to TRBD2. The CDR3 length is 15 residues. V lost 4 bases and J lost 4; bases outside the gene matches: 5. The germline gives CDR1 SGHRS, CDR2 YFSETQ. The CDR3 DNA reads TGCGCCAGCAGCAACTTAGCGGGAGGATACAATGAGCAGTTCTTC. It translates to CASSNLAGGYNEQFF.

In this sample, this clonotype turned up a few times. V is TRBV10-3 and J is TRBJ1-1, with 9 nucleotides matching TRBD1. The CDR3 is made up of 15 amino acids. After removal of 10 bases from V and 3 bases from J, the junction contained 12 bases not matched to a gene. Germline V CDR1 and CDR2: ENHRY, SYGVKD. This chain's CDR3 is CATNRMTGGDTEAFF. CDR3 bases: TGTGCCACGAACCGGATGACAGGGGGGGACACTGAAGCTTTCTTT.

Many counts were recorded for this clonotype. V and J are TRBV12-3 or TRBV12-4 and TRBJ1-2; tentatively, D is TRBD1 (5 bases). V was pared by 5 bases and J by 0 bases, with 13 bases between. The CDR3 has 15 residues. The CDR3 nucleotides read TGTGCCAGCAGTCCGACAGTTATAGCTAACTATGGCTACACCTTC. This codes for CASSPTVIANYGYTF.

The chain is built from TRBV18 and TRBJ1-1; D might be TRBD1 (6 bases). In germline, CDR1 is KGHSH, CDR2 LQKENI. With 3 bases removed from V and 7 bases from J, the gap between germline ends came to 15 bases. This CDR3 has 14 residues. This chain's CDR3 is CASSPVRGGGEAFF. The CDR3 DNA is TGTGCCAGCTCACCGGTGAGAGGGGGAGGTGAAGCTTTCTTT.